The 24 T cell receptor beta chains reported below all come from one sample, sequenced in a study of control samples from healthy donors and cancer patients. Sequenced by immunoSEQ multiplex PCR; TCRdb stores in-frame clones only, minus some. The sample has 150,000 or so clones; nearly 95% are singletons. The sequenced sample consisted of blood. Source of these receptors: a man in his fifties or sixties in good health.

The chain joins TRBV7-9 to TRBJ2-1; 8 bases agree with TRBD2. The V and J ends lost 1 base and 4 bases, in that order; junction bases with no gene match: 6. Germline V gene lookup returns CDR1 SEHNR and CDR2 FQNEAQ (reference sequence). The CDR3 loop spans 16 amino acids. CDR3 coding DNA: TGTGCCAGCAGCTTAGGGGGCGGGAGGCTGTACAATGAGCAGTTCTTC. Amino acid sequence: CASSLGGGRLYNEQFF.

The chain combines TRBV5-8 with TRBJ1-1; possibly TRBD1 for D (5 bases). The CDR3 length is 14 residues. V was trimmed by 0 bases and J by 7 bases, leaving 13 bases between them. CDR1 and CDR2 (germline): SGHTS, YDEGEE. The CDR3 DNA reads as TGTGCCAGCAGCTTGGATAGGGGAGCGGTTGAAGCTTTCTTT. Its translation is CASSLDRGAVEAFF.

This chain joins TRBV19 and TRBJ2-5; 11 bases fit TRBD2. The CDR3 covers 16 residues. The germline V gene encodes CDR1 LNHDA and CDR2 SQIVND (reference sequence). After removal of 3 bases from V and 4 bases from J, the junction contained 7 bases not matched to a gene. In DNA, the CDR3 is TGTGCCAGTAGTATCCGAACTAGCGGGAGAAGAGAGACCCAGTACTTC. Translated: CASSIRTSGRRETQYF.

The chain has TRBV19 and TRBJ1-3, with no clear D. V lost 7 bases and J 0 bases, leaving 10 bases between the germline ends. This CDR3 spans 14 amino acids. CDR1 and CDR2 from the germline V gene are LNHDA and SQIVND (reference sequence). The CDR3 nucleotides read TGTGCCAGTATCGACCGACACTCTGGAAACACCATATATTTT. Protein sequence: CASIDRHSGNTIYF.

The V and J genes are TRBV11-2 and TRBJ1-2; D unresolved. Per germline, CDR1 SGHAT and CDR2 FQNNGV. CDR3 length: 11 amino acids. The V and J ends lost 4 bases and 8 bases respectively, with 8 bases between them. CDR3 residues: CASSSTGGYTF. CDR3 bases: TGTGCCAGCAGCTCGACCGGAGGCTACACCTTC. Full variable domain (outside the CDR3, taken from reference TRBV11-2 and TRBJ1-2): EAGVAQSPRYKIIEKRQSVAFWCNPISGHATLYWYQQILGQGPKLLIQFQNNGVVDDSQLPKDRFSAERLKGVDSTLKIQPAKLEDSAVYLCASSSTGGYTFGSGTRLTVV.

The CDR3 region is CALVGGKYGYTF. The CDR3 nucleotides are TGTGCCTTAGTCGGGGGGAAATACGGCTACACCTTC. The chain carries TRBV30 and TRBJ1-2, with D tentatively TRBD1 (5 bases). Per germline, CDR1 GTSNPN and CDR2 SVGIG (reference sequence). The CDR3 covers 12 residues. V was shortened by 7 bases and J by 8 bases, with 17 bases between the two germline ends.

This chain links TRBV6-5 with TRBJ2-5, with TRBD2 identical over 9 bases. J gave up 7 bases and V 10 bases, and 10 bases lay outside the gene matches. CDR1 and CDR2 (germline): MNHEY, SVGAGI. The CDR3 is 13 amino acids. Here the CDR3 reads CAISVVLAGTQYF. CDR3 DNA: TGTGCCATCTCCGTCGTACTAGCGGGGACCCAGTACTTC.

The chain uses TRBV6-5 and TRBJ2-1; D remains ambiguous. Looked up from germline, CDR1 is MNHEY and CDR2 is SVGAGI. This CDR3 has 14 residues. V dropped 0 bases and J dropped 2 bases, with 5 bases sitting between them. CDR3 nucleotide sequence: TGTGCCAGCAGTTACTCCGGCACCTACAATGAGCAGTTCTTC. This codes for CASSYSGTYNEQFF.

The chain has TRBV5-1 and TRBJ1-1; D unresolved. CDR1 SGHRS and CDR2 YFSETQ come from the germline V gene. V was pared by 6 bases and J by 2 bases, with 11 bases between. The CDR3 spans 13 residues. Here the CDR3 DNA reads TGCGCCAGCACCCAGACTCAAAACACTGAAGCTTTCTTT. Translation gives CASTQTQNTEAFF.

The chain joins TRBV5-4 to TRBJ1-6; TRBD1 aligns across 8 bases. V trimming: 3 bases; J trimming: 4 bases; junction bases outside the gene matches: 9. This CDR3 comprises 17 residues. From germline, CDR1 is SGHNT and CDR2 YYREEE (reference sequence). CDR3 in DNA: TGTGCCAGCAGCTCCGTTCGGGGACAGGCATATAATTCACCCCTCCACTTT. Its translation is CASSSVRGQAYNSPLHF.

The CDR3 reads CASSSPGGEAFF. The CDR3 DNA reads TGTGCCAGCAGTTCCCCCGGGGGGGAAGCTTTCTTT. The chain couples TRBV27 to TRBJ1-1; perhaps TRBD1 as D (5 bases). Trimming cost V 4 bases and J 8 bases, with 11 bases left between them. CDR1 MNHEY and CDR2 SMNVEV come from the germline V gene (reference sequence). The CDR3 totals 12 residues.

The CDR3 loop is CASSQDSGRDTEAFF. CDR3 nucleotide sequence: TGTGCCAGCAGCCAAGACTCGGGTAGGGACACTGAAGCTTTCTTT. J is TRBJ1-1 and V is TRBV14, with D unresolved. The CDR3 length is 15 residues. V was trimmed by 0 bases and J by 3 bases, leaving 11 bases between them. CDR1 is SGHDN, CDR2 FVKESK, per germline.

This clone was seen a single time. The chain uses TRBV2 and TRBJ2-4, with no clear D. The CDR3 runs 13 residues. The V end lost 10 bases, the J end lost 1 base, and 11 bases lay between the germline ends. From germline, CDR1 is SNHLY and CDR2 FYNNEI. CDR3 residues: CAIGLVAKNIQYF. The CDR3 bases are TGTGCCATTGGGCTCGTTGCCAAAAACATTCAGTACTTC.

The genes are TRBV3-1 (or the pseudogene TRBV3-2) and TRBJ2-5; D unresolved. The V gene lost 2 bases and the J gene lost 2 bases, with 6 bases spanning the gap. This CDR3 spans 13 amino acids. Germline lookup yields CDR1 LGHDT and CDR2 YNNKEL (reference sequence). In nucleotides, the CDR3 is TGTGCCAGCAGCCAATCCTATCAAGAGACCCAGTACTTC. It is translated as CASSQSYQETQYF.

This chain links TRBV6-5 with TRBJ1-2, with a possible D match to TRBD1 (5 bases). V was shortened by 7 bases and J by 2 bases, with 8 bases between the two germline ends. Germline lookup yields CDR1 MNHEY and CDR2 SVGAGI. The CDR3 is 12 amino acids. This CDR3 reads CASNGHNYGYTF. Written as DNA, the CDR3 is TGTGCCAGCAACGGACACAACTATGGCTACACCTTC.

V usage is TRBV7-2 and J usage is TRBJ2-4, with a weak D call TRBD2 (6 bases). This CDR3 is 14 amino acids long. Germline-derived CDR1 and CDR2 are SGHTA and FQGNSA. The V end was cut by 3 bases, the J end by 4 bases, with 10 bases between. The DNA for the CDR3 is TGTGCCAGCAGCTTCGGGACTGTAAAAAACATTCAGTACTTC. This translates into CASSFGTVKNIQYF.

The chain joins TRBV5-6 to TRBJ1-3; D is perhaps TRBD1 (5 bases). V was clipped by 2 bases and J by 2 bases, with 11 bases between them. This CDR3 spans 15 amino acids. The germline V gene encodes CDR1 SGHDT and CDR2 YYEEEE. CDR3 loop: CASSLWGSAGNTIYF. The CDR3 DNA reads as TGTGCCAGCAGCTTATGGGGCTCCGCTGGAAACACCATATATTTT.

The chain has TRBV10-2 and TRBJ2-7; 12 nucleotides agree with TRBD2. V lost 6 bases to trimming and J lost 4 bases; unmatched junction nucleotides: 7. Germline values: CDR1 WSHSY, CDR2 SAAADI. The CDR3 is 15 amino acids. The CDR3: CASSWTSGTMYEQYF. The CDR3 DNA reads TGCGCCAGCAGCTGGACTAGCGGGACAATGTACGAGCAGTACTTC.

The J gene is TRBJ1-1, the V gene TRBV6-5; TRBD1 is a possible D gene (6 bases). In germline, CDR1 is MNHEY, CDR2 SVGAGI. Trimming cost V 0 bases and J 3 bases, with 11 bases left between them. This CDR3 region has 15 residues. This CDR3 reads CASSYSQRGDTEAFF. The CDR3 coding sequence is TGTGCCAGCAGTTACTCGCAGAGGGGGGACACTGAAGCTTTCTTT.

The chain carries TRBV7-2 and TRBJ2-2; D gene ambiguous. Germline values: CDR1 SGHTA, CDR2 FQGNSA. The CDR3 totals 13 residues. Trimming removed 6 bases at V and 5 bases at J, with 10 bases between. The CDR3 sequence is CASSIEGTGELFF. The DNA of the CDR3 is TGTGCCAGCAGTATAGAAGGGACCGGGGAGCTGTTTTTT. The whole variable domain, remainder taken from reference TRBV7-2 and TRBJ2-2, is GAGVSQSPSNKVTEKGKDVELRCDPISGHTALYWYRQSLGQGLEFLIYFQGNSAPDKSGLPSDRFSAERTGGSVSTLTIQRTQQEDSAVYLCASSIEGTGELFFGEGSRLTVL.

V and J are TRBV7-9 and TRBJ2-7; 11 nucleotides agree with TRBD1. Losses at the gene ends were 2 bases for V and 5 bases for J; bases not matched to a gene: 5. Germline-derived CDR1 and CDR2 are SEHNR and FQNEAQ (reference sequence). The CDR3 spans 15 residues. The CDR3 reads CASSLLRDRGNEQYF. CDR3 DNA sequence: TGTGCCAGCAGCTTACTCCGGGACAGGGGGAACGAGCAGTACTTC. The full variable domain, its missing parts supplied by reference TRBV7-9 and TRBJ2-7, is DTGVSQNPRHKITKRGQNVTFRCDPISEHNRLYWYRQTLGQGPEFLTYFQNEAQLEKSRLLSDRFSAERPKGSFSTLEIQRTEQGDSAMYLCASSLLRDRGNEQYFGPGTRLTVT.

This chain uses TRBV29-1 with TRBJ1-2; no clear D gene. CDR1 and CDR2 from the germline V gene are SQVTM and ANQGSEA. The CDR3 is 13 residues long. Deletions cut 6 bases from V and 2 bases from J, with 13 bases between. CDR3 DNA sequence: TGCAGCGTCCCCCTCGGGGTCAACTATGGCTACACCTTC. Translation gives CSVPLGVNYGYTF. The whole variable domain, filled in from reference TRBV29-1 and TRBJ1-2, reads SAVISQKPSRDICQRGTSLTIQCQVDSQVTMMFWYRQQPGQSLTLIATANQGSEATYESGFVIDKFPISRPNLTFSTLTVSNMSPEDSSIYLCSVPLGVNYGYTFGSGTRLTVV.

This chain uses TRBV6-5 with TRBJ1-6, with 7 bases identical to TRBD1. Germline V gene data show CDR1 as MNHEY and CDR2 as SVGAGI. Trimming at V came to 2 bases and at J to 10 bases, leaving 8 bases not matched to a gene. This CDR3 has 15 residues. CDR3 loop: CASSYLQGYDSPLHF. CDR3 sequence (DNA): TGTGCCAGCAGTTACCTACAGGGGTACGACTCACCCCTCCACTTT.

The chain carries TRBV5-8 and TRBJ1-1, with D possibly matching TRBD1 (6 bases). The V end was cut by 1 base, the J end by 5 bases, with 12 bases between. The CDR3 has 14 residues. Per the germline V gene, CDR1 is SGHTS and CDR2 is YDEGEE. As DNA, the CDR3 is TGTGCCAGCAGCTTGAACAGGGATAGGACTGAAGCTTTCTTT. This sequence encodes CASSLNRDRTEAFF.